This TCR beta chain derives from a study of radiation and T cells in renal cell carcinoma. Study-wide results and limits: In blood, top tumor clones expanded by 2 weeks, shrinking by 4.

As for this clone: Antigen specificity is unknown.

The germline CDR1 and CDR2 sequences are SGHRS and YFSETQ. The CDR3 spans 14 residues. V lost 2 bases, J lost 5 bases, and 12 bases lay in between. The assay was immunoSEQ multiplex PCR, and TCRdb's table has in-frame clones only and misses some. The sample includes approximately 120,000 clones, 82% seen only once; the top ten take 3%. Specified time point: baseline pretreatment blood. The sample's treatment: 15 Gy SBRT to primary tumor, nephrectomy 4 weeks later. Here the sequenced sample was blood, taken from a patient whose treatment included radiotherapy and nephrectomy. This receptor was obtained from a woman aged 55-70 years with renal cell carcinoma. V gene TRBV5-1 combines with J gene TRBJ2-3; D gene uncertain. In DNA, the CDR3 is TGCGCCAGCAGCTTTGATATGGCAGAAGATACGCAGTATTTT. It specifies CASSFDMAEDTQYF.